This T cell receptor (beta chain) was sequenced in a study of cytomegalovirus exposure and HLA in healthy donors. To note about this clone: Its antigen is not known.

Trimming removed 1 base from V and 8 bases from J; junction bases left unmatched: 0. There are 11 residues in the CDR3. Germline V gene data show CDR1 as DFQATT and CDR2 as SNEGSKA (reference sequence). Study-wide results and limits: In a later analysis, across HLA loci, associated TCR counts were highest for DRB1, lowest for HLA-C.

A multiplex PCR was run with 60 Vbeta primers and 13 Jbeta primers. Repertoires were generated with immunoSEQ multiplex PCR, while TCRdb's copy carries only in-frame clones and drops some. The table shows roughly 290,000 clones, with under 90% occurring only once. The receptor comes from a girl aged 2 to 9 in good health and CMV-seronegative. The rearrangement joins TRBV20-1 to TRBJ1-1; 8 bases match TRBD1. The source material was PBMCs. For the CDR3, the DNA is TGCAGTGCTAGAGCAGGGGGCGAAGCTTTCTTT. Residues: CSARAGGEAFF.